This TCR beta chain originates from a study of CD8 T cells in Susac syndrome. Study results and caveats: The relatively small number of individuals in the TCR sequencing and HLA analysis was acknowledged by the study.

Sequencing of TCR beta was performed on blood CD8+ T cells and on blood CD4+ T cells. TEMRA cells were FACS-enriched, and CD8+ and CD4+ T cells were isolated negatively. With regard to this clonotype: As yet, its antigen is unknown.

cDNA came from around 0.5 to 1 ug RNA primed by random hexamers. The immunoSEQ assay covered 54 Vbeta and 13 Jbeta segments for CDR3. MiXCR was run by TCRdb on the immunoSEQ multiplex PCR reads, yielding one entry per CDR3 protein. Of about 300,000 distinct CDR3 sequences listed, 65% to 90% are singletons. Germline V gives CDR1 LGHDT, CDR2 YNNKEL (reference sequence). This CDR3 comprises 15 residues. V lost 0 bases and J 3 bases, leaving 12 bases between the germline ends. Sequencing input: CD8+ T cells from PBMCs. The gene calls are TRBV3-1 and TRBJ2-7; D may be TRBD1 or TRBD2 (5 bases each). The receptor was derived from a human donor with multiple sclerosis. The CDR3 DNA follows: TGTGCCAGCAGCCAAGATCCTGAGGGACGCTACGAGCAGTACTTC. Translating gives CASSQDPEGRYEQYF.